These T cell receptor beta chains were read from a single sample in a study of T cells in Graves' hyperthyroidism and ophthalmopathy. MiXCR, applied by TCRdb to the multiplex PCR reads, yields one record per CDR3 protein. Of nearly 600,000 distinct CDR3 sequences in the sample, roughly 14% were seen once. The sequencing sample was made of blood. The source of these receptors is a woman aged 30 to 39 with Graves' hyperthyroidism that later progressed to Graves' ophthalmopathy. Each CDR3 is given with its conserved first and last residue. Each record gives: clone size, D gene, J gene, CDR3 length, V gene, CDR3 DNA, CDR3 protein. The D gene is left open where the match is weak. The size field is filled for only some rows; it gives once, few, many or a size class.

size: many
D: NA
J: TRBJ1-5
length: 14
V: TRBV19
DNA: TGTGCCAGTAGTATTGACAGGACCCCTCAGCCCCAGCATTTT
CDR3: CASSIDRTPQPQHF

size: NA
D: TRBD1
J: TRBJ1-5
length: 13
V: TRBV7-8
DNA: TGTGCCAGCAGCTCCGCTCAGGGGGCGGCCCAGCATTTT
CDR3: CASSSAQGAAQHF

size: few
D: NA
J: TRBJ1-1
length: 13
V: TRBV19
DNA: TGTGCCAGTACTCTGGGCCAGAACACTGAAGCTTTCTTT
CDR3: CASTLGQNTEAFF

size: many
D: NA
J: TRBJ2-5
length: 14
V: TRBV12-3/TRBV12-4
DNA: TGTGCCAGCAGTTTAGATTCCAGTCCGGAGACCCAGTACTTC
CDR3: CASSLDSSPETQYF

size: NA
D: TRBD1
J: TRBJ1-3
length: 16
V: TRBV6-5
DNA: TGTGCCAGCAGTTACTCGACGGGACAGGGAAGAAACACCATATATTTT
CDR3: CASSYSTGQGRNTIYF

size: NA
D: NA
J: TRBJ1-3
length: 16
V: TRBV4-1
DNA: TGCGCCAGCAGCCACCCTCCAGGGTCGGGTGGAAACACCATATATTTT
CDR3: CASSHPPGSGGNTIYF

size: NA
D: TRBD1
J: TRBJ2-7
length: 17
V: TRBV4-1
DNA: TGCGCCAGCAGCCAAGAGATACAGAGAACAGGGGCCTACGAGCAGTACTTC
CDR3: CASSQEIQRTGAYEQYF

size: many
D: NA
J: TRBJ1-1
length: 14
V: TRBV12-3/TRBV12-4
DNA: TGTGCCAGCAGATACGGACAGCAAAACACTGAAGCTTTCTTT
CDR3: CASRYGQQNTEAFF

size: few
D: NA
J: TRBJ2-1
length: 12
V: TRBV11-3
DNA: TGTGCCAGCAGCGCACAGTACGGTGAGCAGTTCTTC
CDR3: CASSAQYGEQFF

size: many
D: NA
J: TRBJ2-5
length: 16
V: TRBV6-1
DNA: TGTGCCAGCAGCGGAGTAGTGGGACGGACACAAGAGACCCAGTACTTC
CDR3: CASSGVVGRTQETQYF

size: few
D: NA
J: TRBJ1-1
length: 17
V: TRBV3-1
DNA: TGTGCCAGCAGGGAGTCCCCTTCGGGGGCAGGTGGCACTGAAGCTTTCTTT
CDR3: CASRESPSGAGGTEAFF

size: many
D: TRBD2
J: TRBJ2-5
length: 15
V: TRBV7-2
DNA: TGTGCCAGCAGCCCACGACTGGGGCGGGGGGAGACCCAGTACTTC
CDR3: CASSPRLGRGETQYF

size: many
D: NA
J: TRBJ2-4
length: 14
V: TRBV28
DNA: TGTGCCAGCAGTTCGGGGGACACGAAAAACATTCAGTACTTC
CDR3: CASSSGDTKNIQYF

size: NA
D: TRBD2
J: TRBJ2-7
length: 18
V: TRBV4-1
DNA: TGCGCCAGCAGCCAACAACCCATGGGGACTAGCGGGACTTACGAGCAGTACTTC
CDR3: CASSQQPMGTSGTYEQYF

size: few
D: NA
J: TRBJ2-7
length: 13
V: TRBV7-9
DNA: TGTGCCAGCAGTTCTCCTGAGGGTCTCGAGCAGTACTTC
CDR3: CASSSPEGLEQYF

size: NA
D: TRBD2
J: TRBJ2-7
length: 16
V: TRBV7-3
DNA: TGTGCCAGCAGCCCCAGAGGGAGCGGGGGATCCTACGAGCAGTACTTC
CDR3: CASSPRGSGGSYEQYF

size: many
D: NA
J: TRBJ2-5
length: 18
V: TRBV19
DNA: TGTGCCAGTAGTATTCTTTCTGCGCTCAGACCCATGCGGGAGACCCAGTACTTC
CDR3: CASSILSALRPMRETQYF

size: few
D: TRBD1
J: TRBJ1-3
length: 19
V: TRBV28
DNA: TGTGCCAGCATCCCGATTGGGGACAGGCTGCGTGACAGTGGAAACACCATATATTTT
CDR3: CASIPIGDRLRDSGNTIYF

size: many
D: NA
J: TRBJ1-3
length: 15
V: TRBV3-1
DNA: TGTGCCAGCAGCCCAGGACTGTCCCCTGGAAACACCATATATTTT
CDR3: CASSPGLSPGNTIYF

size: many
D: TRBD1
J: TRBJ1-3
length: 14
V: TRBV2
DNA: TGTGCCAGTAAAGCGGGACAGCAGGGAAACACCATATATTTT
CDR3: CASKAGQQGNTIYF

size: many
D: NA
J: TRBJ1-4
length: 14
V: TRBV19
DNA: TGTGCCAGTAATGCCAATGGGGCCGATGAAAAACTGTTTTTT
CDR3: CASNANGADEKLFF

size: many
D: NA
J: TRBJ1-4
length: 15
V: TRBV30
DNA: TGTGCCTGGAGTCCCCCGTCGGGCCTCAGGGGAAAACTGTTTTTT
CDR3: CAWSPPSGLRGKLFF

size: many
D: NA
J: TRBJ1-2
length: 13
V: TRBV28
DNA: TGTGCCAACAGTTTAGGTTTTGACTATGGCTACACCTTC
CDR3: CANSLGFDYGYTF

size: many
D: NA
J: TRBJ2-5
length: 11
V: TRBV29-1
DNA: TGCAGCGCCTCCGCCGAGAGGACCCAGTACTTC
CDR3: CSASAERTQYF

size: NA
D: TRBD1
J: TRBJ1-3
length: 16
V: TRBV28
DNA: TGTGCCAGCATCAGTGGGGCAGGGGGCTTAAGAAACACCATATATTTT
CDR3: CASISGAGGLRNTIYF